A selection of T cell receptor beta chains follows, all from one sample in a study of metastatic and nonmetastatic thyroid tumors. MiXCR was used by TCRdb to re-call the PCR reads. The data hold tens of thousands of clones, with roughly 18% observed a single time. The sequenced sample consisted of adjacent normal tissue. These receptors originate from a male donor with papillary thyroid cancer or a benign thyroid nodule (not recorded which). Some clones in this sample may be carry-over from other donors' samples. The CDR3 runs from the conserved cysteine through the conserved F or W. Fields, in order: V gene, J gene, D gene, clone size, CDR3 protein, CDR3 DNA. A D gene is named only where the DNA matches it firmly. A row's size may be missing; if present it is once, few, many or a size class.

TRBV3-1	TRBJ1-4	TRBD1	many	CASSQDSRDSSNEKLFF	TGTGCCAGCAGCCAAGATTCCCGGGACAGTTCTAATGAAAAACTGTTTTTT
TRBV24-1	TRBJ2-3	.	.	CATSRGRGSKDTQYF	TGTGCCACCTCGCGTGGGAGGGGGAGCAAAGACACGCAGTATTTT
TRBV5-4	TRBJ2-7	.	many	CASSLGKGSYEQYF	TGTGCCAGCAGCTTAGGGAAGGGATCCTACGAGCAGTACTTC
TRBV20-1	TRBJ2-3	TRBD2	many	CSAPLAGGLDTQYF	TGCAGTGCACCACTAGCGGGGGGGCTGGATACGCAGTATTTT
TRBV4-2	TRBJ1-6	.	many	CASSQDRGGAGNSPLHF	TGTGCCAGCAGCCAAGATAGGGGCGGAGCTGGCAATTCACCCCTCCACTTT
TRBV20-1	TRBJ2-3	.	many	CSALGRSTDTQYF	TGCAGTGCTTTAGGACGAAGCACAGATACGCAGTATTTT
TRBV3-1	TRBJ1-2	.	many	CASSQYRVRYGYTF	TGTGCCAGCAGCCAATACAGGGTCCGGTATGGCTACACCTTC
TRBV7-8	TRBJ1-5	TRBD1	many	CASSLMAPTGASNQPQHF	TGTGCCAGCAGCTTAATGGCCCCGACAGGGGCTTCCAATCAGCCCCAGCATTTT
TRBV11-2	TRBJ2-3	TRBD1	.	CASSLEGTGLTDTQYF	TGTGCCAGCAGCTTAGAGGGGACAGGTCTCACAGATACGCAGTATTTT
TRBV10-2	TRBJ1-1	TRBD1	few	CAIIDRGLNTEAFF	TGCGCCATCATAGACAGGGGATTGAACACTGAAGCTTTCTTT
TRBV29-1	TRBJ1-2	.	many	CSVDTDGYTF	TGCAGCGTTGACACTGATGGCTACACCTTC
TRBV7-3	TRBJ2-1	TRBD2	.	CASSLRLAGGGYNEQFF	TGTGCCAGCAGCTTACGACTAGCGGGGGGTGGTTACAATGAGCAGTTCTTC
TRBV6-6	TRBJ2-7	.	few	CASSPTSRAPPQPYEQYF	TGTGCCAGCAGCCCTACTTCTAGGGCCCCACCGCAACCCTACGAGCAGTACTTC
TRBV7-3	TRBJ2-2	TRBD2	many	CASSLRRGGDGTGELFF	TGTGCCAGCAGCTTAAGGCGCGGGGGGGATGGCACCGGGGAGCTGTTTTTT
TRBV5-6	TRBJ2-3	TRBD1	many	CASSSAGTGLSTDTQYF	TGTGCCAGCAGCTCTGCCGGGACAGGGTTGAGCACAGATACGCAGTATTTT
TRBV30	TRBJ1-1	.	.	CACQGPTEAFF	TGTGCCTGCCAGGGTCCCACTGAAGCTTTCTTT
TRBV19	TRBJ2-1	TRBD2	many	CASSASGYNEQFF	TGTGCCAGCTCGGCTAGCGGATACAATGAGCAGTTCTTC
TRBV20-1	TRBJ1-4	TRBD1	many	CSARGQGSTNEKLFF	TGCAGTGCCAGAGGACAGGGCTCAACTAATGAAAAACTGTTTTTT
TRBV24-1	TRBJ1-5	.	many	CATSDSTGGNQPQHF	TGTGCCACCAGTGATTCTACAGGTGGTAATCAGCCCCAGCATTTT
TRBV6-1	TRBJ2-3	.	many	CASSTPEGGTDTQYF	TGTGCCAGCAGTACTCCGGAAGGGGGCACAGATACGCAGTATTTT
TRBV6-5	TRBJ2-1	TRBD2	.	CASGSYKEHIF	TGTGCTAGCGGGAGCTACAAGGAGCATATCTTC
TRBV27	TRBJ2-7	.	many	CASSFRGSYEQYF	TGTGCCAGCAGTTTCCGGGGGTCCTACGAGCAGTACTTC
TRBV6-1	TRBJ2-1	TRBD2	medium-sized	CASSRGGTQNEQFF	TGTGCCAGCAGTCGGGGAGGGACTCAAAATGAGCAGTTCTTC
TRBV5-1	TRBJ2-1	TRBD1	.	CASSVRDRDYNEQFF	TGCGCCAGCAGCGTCCGGGACAGAGACTACAATGAGCAGTTCTTC
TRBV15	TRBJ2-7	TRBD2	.	CATSRRGGASYEQYF	TGTGCCACCAGCCGTCGGGGGGGGGCCTCCTACGAGCAGTACTTC
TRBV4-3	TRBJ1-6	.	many	CASSQVLESYNSPLHF	TGCGCCAGCAGCCAAGTTCTCGAGTCCTATAATTCACCCCTCCACTTT
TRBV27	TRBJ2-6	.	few	CVSSMRVPSSGANVLNF	TGTGTCAGCTCAATGCGGGTACCTAGCTCTGGGGCCAACGTCCTGAATTTC
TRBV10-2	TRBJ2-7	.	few	CASSDPTVNSIYEQYF	TGCGCCAGCAGTGACCCAACGGTTAACAGTATCTACGAGCAGTACTTC
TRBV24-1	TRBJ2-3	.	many	CATTSGAPSDTQYF	TGTGCCACCACGTCAGGGGCCCCCTCCGATACGCAGTATTTT
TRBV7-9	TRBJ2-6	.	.	CASSLASGSYVLTF	TGTGCCAGCAGCTTAGCATCTGGGTCCTACGTCCTGACTTTC
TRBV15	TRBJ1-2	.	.	CATSRDGGNYGYTF	TGTGCCACTAGCAGAGATGGCGGGAACTACGGCTACACCTTC
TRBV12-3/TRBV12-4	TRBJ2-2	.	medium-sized	CASSHSNSGELFF	TGTGCCAGCAGTCATTCTAATTCCGGGGAGCTGTTTTTT
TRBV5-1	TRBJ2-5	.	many	CASSPRQFTETQYF	TGCGCCAGCAGCCCCCGACAGTTTACGGAGACCCAGTACTTC
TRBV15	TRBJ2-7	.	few	CATRGVPDYGQYF	TGTGCCACCAGGGGCGTACCGGACTACGGGCAGTACTTC
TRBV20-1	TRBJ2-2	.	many	CSARGWGETNTGELFF	TGCAGTGCTAGAGGGTGGGGAGAGACGAACACCGGGGAGCTGTTTTTT
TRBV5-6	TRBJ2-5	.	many	CASSLVAFPGVVETQYF	TGTGCCAGCAGCTTGGTTGCATTCCCCGGGGTTGTAGAGACCCAGTACTTC
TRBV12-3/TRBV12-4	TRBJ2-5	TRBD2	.	CACSFALRGGLDDTEYF	TGTGCCTGCAGTTTTGCACTGCGGGGGGGACTAGACGATACCGAGTACTTC
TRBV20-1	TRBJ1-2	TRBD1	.	CSSTDSTGWNYGFTF	TGCAGTTCCACCGACTCGACAGGGTGGAACTATGGCTTCACCTTC
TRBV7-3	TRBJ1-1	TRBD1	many	CASSSGQGLSSEAFF	TGTGCCAGCAGCTCCGGACAGGGCTTGTCCTCTGAAGCTTTCTTT
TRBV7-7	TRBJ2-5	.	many	CASSSINPGKVVETQYF	TGTGCTAGCAGCTCAATCAATCCAGGGAAGGTGGTAGAGACCCAGTACTTC
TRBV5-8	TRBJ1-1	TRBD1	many	CASSYYRGRGTEAFF	TGTGCCAGCAGCTACTACAGGGGGCGAGGAACTGAAGCTTTCTTT
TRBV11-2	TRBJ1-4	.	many	CASSLDLGTRSEKLFF	TGTGCCAGCAGCTTAGATTTGGGGACAAGGAGTGAAAAACTGTTTTTT
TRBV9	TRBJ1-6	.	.	CASSPPGWGYSPLNF	TGTGCCAGCAGCCCGCCGGGGTGGGGATATTCACCCCTCAACTTT
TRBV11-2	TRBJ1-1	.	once	CASGLGGEDFF	TGTGCCAGCGGCTTAGGAGGAGAAGATTTCTTT
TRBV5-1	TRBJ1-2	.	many	CASSEPESGYDYGYTF	TGCGCCAGCAGCGAGCCAGAGTCCGGGTATGACTATGGCTACACCTTC